This TCR beta chain was recovered during a study of blood T cell repertoires in COVID-19. Study in general: Specimens from acute and convalescent COVID-19 originated in the United States, Italy and Spain.

Participant-reported clinical history was the basis for cohort assignment. Unmatched junction bases numbered 3, after V lost 1 base and J lost 5 bases. The CDR3 is 15 amino acids. Germline assignment: CDR1 SGHTA and CDR2 FQGNSA. TCRdb's copy holds only in-frame clones and misses some; the assay was immunoSEQ multiplex PCR. The repertoire has roughly 130,000 clones, roughly 80% of them found once; the top ten carry 4.5% to 5.5%. The TCR sequence derives from a man aged 35-49 years with acute COVID-19. The specimen sequenced was PBMCs or T cells enriched from blood (not recorded which). J is TRBJ2-3 and V is TRBV7-2; 10 nucleotides align to TRBD2. The CDR3 DNA reads TGTGCCAGCAGCTTAGACCCTAGCGGGAGAGATACGCAGTATTTT. Its translation: CASSLDPSGRDTQYF.